Each of the 6 T cell receptor beta chains below was sequenced from the same sample in a study of Ad26.COV2.S vaccination and SARS-CoV-2 variants. Documented treatment: approximately 18 received Ad26.COV2.S at low or high dose, single or two shots; a few received placebo; per-sample allocation not given. Collection of the samples took place on day 63 after the first injection of vaccine or placebo. The data were produced by immunoSEQ multiplex PCR, yet TCRdb's version contains in-frame clones alone and is incomplete. The sample shows some 340,000 clones, approximately 86% of them seen only once. This material consisted of peripheral blood, taken in a trial of Ad26.COV2.S vaccine versus placebo. These receptor sequences come from a person aged 18-60 years who received the Ad26.COV2.S COVID-19 vaccine or a placebo.

This clone appeared many times. This chain links TRBV28 with TRBJ1-2, with 7 nucleotides matching TRBD1. Germline CDR1 is MDHEN and CDR2 is SYDVKM. V was pared by 4 bases and J by 4 bases, with 9 bases of the junction left unmatched. The CDR3 contains 15 residues. CDR3 in amino acids: CASSSPGTAFYGYTF. In DNA, the CDR3 is TGTGCCAGCAGTTCCCCCGGGACAGCCTTCTATGGCTACACCTTC.

This clone was seen only once. The V call is TRBV9, the J call TRBJ2-7; D not certain. The CDR3 has 16 amino acids. Germline CDR1 and CDR2: SGDLS and YYNGEE. The V and J ends lost 4 bases and 6 bases respectively, with 23 bases between them. The chain's CDR3 is CASSYDGVPEFGEQYF. The DNA of the CDR3 is TGTGCCAGCAGCTATGACGGCGTTCCAGAGTTCGGCGAGCAGTACTTC.

This chain joins TRBV29-1 and TRBJ2-1; possibly TRBD1 or TRBD2 for D (5 bases each). The V gene lost 4 bases and the J gene lost 7 bases, with 11 bases spanning the gap. Per the germline V gene, CDR1 is SQVTM and CDR2 is ANQGSEA. This CDR3 contains 12 residues. The CDR3 DNA sequence: TGCAGCGTTGGAGGGGCCCCAAATGAGCAGTTCTTC. Protein sequence: CSVGGAPNEQFF.

There are a few counts of this clone. The rearrangement uses TRBV18 and TRBJ1-6, with D unclear. Trimming removed 2 bases at V and 7 bases at J, with 6 bases between. Germline V gene data show CDR1 as KGHSH and CDR2 as LQKENI. The CDR3 extends over 13 amino acids. CDR3 in amino acids: CASSPRSNSPLHF. CDR3 DNA sequence: TGTGCCAGCTCACCAAGGTCGAATTCACCCCTCCACTTT. The variable domain in full, with the rest retrieved from reference TRBV18 and TRBJ1-6, is NAGVMQNPRHLVRRRGQEARLRCSPMKGHSHVYWYRQLPEEGLKFMVYLQKENIIDESGMPKERFSAEFPKEGPSILRIQQVVRGDSAAYFCASSPRSNSPLHFGNGTRLTVT.

Turning to this clone: Other DNA sequences in the sample encode the same CDR3. The V call is TRBV18, the J call TRBJ2-5, with no clear D. The ends were cut back, 6 bases at V and 2 bases at J, with 4 bases in the middle. The CDR3 loop spans 11 amino acids. Germline V gene data show CDR1 as KGHSH and CDR2 as LQKENI. The CDR3 sequence: CASSPQETQYF. CDR3 in DNA: TGTGCCAGCTCCCCTCAAGAGACCCAGTACTTC.

V is TRBV24-1 and J is TRBJ2-7, with TRBD1 matching 12 bases. CDR1 and CDR2 (germline): KGHDR, SFDVKD. The CDR3 has 15 amino acids. Trimming at V came to 4 bases and at J to 7 bases, leaving 7 bases not matched to a gene. The DNA for the CDR3 is TGTGCCACCAGTGACCCGGGACAGGGGGCGAAGGAGCAGTACTTC. Encoded protein: CATSDPGQGAKEQYF.